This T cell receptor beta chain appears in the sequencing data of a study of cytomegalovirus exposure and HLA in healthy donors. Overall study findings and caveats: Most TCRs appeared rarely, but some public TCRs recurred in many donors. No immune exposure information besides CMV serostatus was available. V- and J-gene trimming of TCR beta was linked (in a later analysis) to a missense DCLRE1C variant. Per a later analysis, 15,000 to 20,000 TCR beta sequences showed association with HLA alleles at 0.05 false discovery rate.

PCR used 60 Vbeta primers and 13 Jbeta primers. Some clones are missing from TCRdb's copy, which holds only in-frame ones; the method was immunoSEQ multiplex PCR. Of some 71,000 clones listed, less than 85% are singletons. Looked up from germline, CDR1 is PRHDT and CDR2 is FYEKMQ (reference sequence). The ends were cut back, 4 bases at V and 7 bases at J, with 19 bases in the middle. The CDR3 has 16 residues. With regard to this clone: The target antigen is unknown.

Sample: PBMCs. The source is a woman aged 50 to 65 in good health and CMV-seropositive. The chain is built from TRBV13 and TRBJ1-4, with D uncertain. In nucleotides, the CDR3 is TGTGCCAGCAGCTCAGGTACTGGGAGTTCAGGTGAAAAACTGTTTTTT. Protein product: CASSSGTGSSGEKLFF.